The 7 T cell receptor beta chains below were found in one sample sequenced in a study of blood T cell repertoires in COVID-19. Profiled with immunoSEQ multiplex PCR; TCRdb holds only in-frame clones, not every one. The data contain 190,000 or so clones, about three quarters of them singletons. The source material was peripheral blood. These receptor sequences come from a woman older than 75 with active or convalescent COVID-19.

This sequence joins TRBV10-3 and TRBJ2-7, with TRBD1 matching over 12 bases. J lost 4 bases, V lost 6 bases, and 4 bases had no gene match. Looked up from germline, CDR1 is ENHRY and CDR2 is SYGVKD. The CDR3 has 14 residues. The DNA for the CDR3 is TGTGCCATCAGGGGGACAGGGGGCGGTTACGAGCAGTACTTC. It translates to CAIRGTGGGYEQYF.

Regarding this clone: Distinct nucleotide sequences in the sample also encode this CDR3. The chain combines TRBV9 with TRBJ1-2; TRBD1 might be the D (5 bases). Germline CDR1 reads SGDLS; CDR2 reads YYNGEE. This CDR3 is 14 amino acids long. Trimming shortened V by 0 bases and J by 2 bases, and 8 bases separated the two germline ends. The CDR3 protein is CASSVDPGNYGYTF. The CDR3 coding sequence is TGTGCCAGCAGCGTAGACCCAGGGAACTATGGCTACACCTTC.

The V call is TRBV10-3, the J call TRBJ1-5; 7 nucleotides match TRBD1. This CDR3 has 16 amino acids. V dropped 3 bases and J dropped 0; count of bases not matched to a gene: 5. Germline V gene lookup returns CDR1 ENHRY and CDR2 SYGVKD. The CDR3 DNA is TGTGCCATCAGTGAAACAGGGGTTGGTAGCAATCAGCCCCAGCATTTT. It is translated as CAISETGVGSNQPQHF.

The chain uses TRBV18 and TRBJ2-7, with a weak D call TRBD1 (5 bases). Germline CDR1 KGHSH, CDR2 LQKENI. There are 15 residues in the CDR3. Trimming removed 3 bases at V and 0 bases at J, with 12 bases between. The CDR3 nucleotides read TGTGCCAGCTCACCCCCTGGGGCAAGCTCCTACGAGCAGTACTTC. Translated: CASSPPGASSYEQYF.

J is TRBJ2-7 and V is TRBV3-1 (or the pseudogene TRBV3-2), with a weak D call TRBD2 (6 bases). CDR3 length: 13 residues. Germline V lookup: CDR1 LGHDT, CDR2 YNNKEL (reference sequence). V lost 0 bases and J 7 bases, leaving 10 bases between the germline ends. The CDR3 sequence: CASSQDRAGEQYF. CDR3 coding DNA: TGTGCCAGCAGCCAAGATAGGGCGGGAGAGCAGTACTTC.

The rearrangement uses TRBV12-3 or TRBV12-4 and TRBJ2-3, with D maybe TRBD2 (5 bases). V shed 2 bases and J shed 4 bases, with 7 bases lying between them. The CDR3 consists of 13 residues. The chain's CDR3 is CASSLLRADTQYF. DNA of the CDR3: TGTGCCAGCAGTTTATTGCGGGCAGATACGCAGTATTTT.

This clone was detected a few times. This chain uses TRBV7-2 with TRBJ1-2; 7 bases line up with TRBD1. The V gene end was trimmed by 0 bases and the J gene end by 6 bases; junction bases not matched to a gene: 10. CDR1 and CDR2 (germline): SGHTA, FQGNSA. The CDR3 spans 16 residues. Here the CDR3 DNA reads TGTGCCAGCAGCTTAGCCTACAGGGGCGGTGAGGATGGCTACACCTTC. This encodes CASSLAYRGGEDGYTF.